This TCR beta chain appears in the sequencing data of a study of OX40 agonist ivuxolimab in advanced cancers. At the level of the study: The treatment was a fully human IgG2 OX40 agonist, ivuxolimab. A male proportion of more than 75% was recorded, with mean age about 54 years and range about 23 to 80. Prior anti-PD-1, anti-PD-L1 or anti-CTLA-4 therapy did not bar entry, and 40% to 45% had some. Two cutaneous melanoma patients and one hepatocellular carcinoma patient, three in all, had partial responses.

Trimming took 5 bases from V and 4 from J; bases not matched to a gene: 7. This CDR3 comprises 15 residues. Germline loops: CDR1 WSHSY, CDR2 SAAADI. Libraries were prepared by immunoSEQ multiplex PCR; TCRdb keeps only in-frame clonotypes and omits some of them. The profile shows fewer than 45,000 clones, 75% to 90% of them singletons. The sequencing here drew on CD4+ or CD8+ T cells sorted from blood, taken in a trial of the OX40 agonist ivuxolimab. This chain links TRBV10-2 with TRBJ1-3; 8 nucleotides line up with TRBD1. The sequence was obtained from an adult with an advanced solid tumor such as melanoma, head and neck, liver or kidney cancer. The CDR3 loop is CASSQTGDTGNTIYF. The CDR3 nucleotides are TGCGCCAGCAGTCAGACAGGGGATACAGGAAACACCATATATTTT.